The text below deals with one TCR beta chain. In the source study's methods: Scientists estimated how many nucleated cells there were by amplifying reference gene primers. Method: immunoSEQ multiplex PCR; TCRdb's copy keeps in-frame clones and lacks some. V and J calls and clone size are given by that table; D and trimming were obtained from the DNA. The data hold 95,000 to 110,000 clones, with approximately 89% observed a single time. This sample stems from a study of blood T cell repertoires in COVID-19. Background on the study: Both acute and convalescent COVID-19 samples were obtained from the United States, Italy and Spain.

Germline V gene sequence: CDR1 ENHRY, CDR2 SYGVKD. The CDR3 loop spans 12 amino acids. The TCR sequence derives from a woman aged 80 or over in a cohort sampled during active COVID-19. This chain uses TRBV10-3 with TRBJ2-7; maybe TRBD2 (5 bases). Sequencing was carried out using peripheral blood. The CDR3, as DNA: TGTGCATCGGTGGGGAGCTCCTACGAGCAGTACTTC. This translates into CASVGSSYEQYF.